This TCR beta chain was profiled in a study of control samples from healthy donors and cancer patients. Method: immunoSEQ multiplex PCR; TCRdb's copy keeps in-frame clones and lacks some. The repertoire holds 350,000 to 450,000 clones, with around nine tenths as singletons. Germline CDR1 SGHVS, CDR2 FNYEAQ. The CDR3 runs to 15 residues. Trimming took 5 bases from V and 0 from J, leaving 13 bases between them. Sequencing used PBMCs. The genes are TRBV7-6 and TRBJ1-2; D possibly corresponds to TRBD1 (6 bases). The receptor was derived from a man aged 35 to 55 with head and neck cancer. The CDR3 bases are TGTGCCAGCAGCCTAATGGGGGACACTAACTATGGCTACACCTTC. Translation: CASSLMGDTNYGYTF.